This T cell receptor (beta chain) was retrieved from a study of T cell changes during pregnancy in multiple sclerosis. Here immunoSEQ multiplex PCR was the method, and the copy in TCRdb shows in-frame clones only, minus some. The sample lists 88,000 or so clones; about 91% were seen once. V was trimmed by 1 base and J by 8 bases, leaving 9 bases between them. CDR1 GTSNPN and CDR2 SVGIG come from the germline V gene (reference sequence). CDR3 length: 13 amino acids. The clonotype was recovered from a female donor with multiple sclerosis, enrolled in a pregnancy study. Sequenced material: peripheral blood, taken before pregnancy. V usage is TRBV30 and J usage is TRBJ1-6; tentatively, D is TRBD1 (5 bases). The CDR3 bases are TGTGCCTGGAGTGGGAGGGGCGATTCACCCCTCCACTTT. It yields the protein CAWSGRGDSPLHF.